This TCR beta chain was sequenced in a study of blood T cell repertoires in COVID-19. The overall study: T cells, B-cell-depleted T cells, or PBMCs supplied cDNA or gDNA.

Donors were grouped by their self-reported clinical history. The J segment lost 1 base and the V segment lost 4 bases, leaving 2 bases of the junction unmatched. The CDR3 is made up of 14 amino acids. Germline CDR1 is LNHDA and CDR2 is SQIVND (reference sequence). TCRdb's table, derived via immunoSEQ multiplex PCR, lists solely in-frame clones and lacks some. This table holds around 250,000 clones, about 89% found once. The sequenced sample was PBMCs or T cells enriched from blood (not recorded which). The clonotype comes from a human donor in a cohort exposed to, infected with or recovered from COVID-19 (not recorded which). The donor label of this sample is uncertain. The chain joins TRBV19 to TRBJ2-3; 7 positions match TRBD2. In DNA form, the CDR3 reads TGTGCCAGTAGTAGAGGGAGGGGCACAGATACGCAGTATTTT. Translated: CASSRGRGTDTQYF. The full variable domain, its missing parts supplied by reference TRBV19 and TRBJ2-3, is DGGITQSPKYLFRKEGQNVTLSCEQNLNHDAMYWYRQDPGQGLRLIYYSQIVNDFQKGDIAEGYSVSREKKESFPLTVTSAQKNPTAFYLCASSRGRGTDTQYFGPGTRLTVL.